Listed below are T cell receptor beta chains from one sample, sequenced in a study of T cells after yellow fever vaccination. MiXCR, run by TCRdb on the 5' RACE reads, gives a single entry per CDR3 protein. The sample consists of around 360,000 distinct CDR3 sequences, 11% of them appearing once. Here the sequenced sample was PBMCs, taken on the day of the first yellow fever vaccination. Receptors originate from a man younger than 35 who received the YFV17D yellow fever vaccine. CDR3s include the opening cysteine and the closing phenylalanine or tryptophan. The order of the fields is V gene, CDR3 protein.

TRBV28,CASSELDRGTVQPQHF
TRBV12-3/TRBV12-4,CTFSLAVRTGVHNSPLHF
TRBV5-1,CASSSRTGETDTQYF
TRBV6-5,CASSYLGTGNTEAFF
TRBV5-8,CASSLGQPTSPKQYF
TRBV11-2,CASSRRPESTDTQYF
TRBV5-1,CASSLVAGVYNEQFF
TRBV7-2,CASSLVGQGFKTQYF
TRBV5-1,CASSLARERSYNSPLHF
TRBV7-3,CASSPRGVDTQYF
TRBV7-2,CASSSQAGAGDTQYF
TRBV12-3/TRBV12-4,CASRKGRGQETQYF
TRBV6-1,CASRFGGRDHEQFF
TRBV5-1,CASSYGTSGGQETQYF
TRBV5-1,CASSLIPTEDYTF
TRBV11-2,CASSLIRSSTDTQYF
TRBV3-1,CASSSPGQRETQYF
TRBV25-1,CASGREHTGELFF
TRBV3-1,CASSPDFLGGKSYNEQFF
TRBV12-3/TRBV12-4,CASSLGGLAEAFF
TRBV19,CASSWGSNYGYTF
TRBV20-1,CSARGQGLLTNEKLFF
TRBV4-1,CASSQDSVWKRMETQYF